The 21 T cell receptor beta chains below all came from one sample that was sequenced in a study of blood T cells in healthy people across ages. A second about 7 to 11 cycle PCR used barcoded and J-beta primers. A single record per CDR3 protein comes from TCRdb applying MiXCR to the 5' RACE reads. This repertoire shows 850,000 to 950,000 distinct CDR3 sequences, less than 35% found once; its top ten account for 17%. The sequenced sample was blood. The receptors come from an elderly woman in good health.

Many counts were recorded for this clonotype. The CDR3, as DNA: TGCAGCGTTGGGACAGCTTCTCAAGAGACCCAGTACTTC. Protein sequence: CSVGTASQETQYF. This chain links TRBV29-1 with TRBJ2-5, with D perhaps matching TRBD1 (6 bases). Between the trimmed V and J ends, which lost 4 bases and 2 bases, there was a span of 11 bases. This CDR3 is 13 amino acids long. In germline, CDR1 is SQVTM, CDR2 ANQGSEA.

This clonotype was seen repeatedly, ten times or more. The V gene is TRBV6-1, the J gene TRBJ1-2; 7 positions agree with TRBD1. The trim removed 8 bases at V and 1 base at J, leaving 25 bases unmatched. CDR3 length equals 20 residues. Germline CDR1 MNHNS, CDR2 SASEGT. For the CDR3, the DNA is TGTGCCAGCTACTCATCGCGAGGGAGAAAAGGGGGCTCCTTTAACTATGGCTACACCTTC. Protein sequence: CASYSSRGRKGGSFNYGYTF.

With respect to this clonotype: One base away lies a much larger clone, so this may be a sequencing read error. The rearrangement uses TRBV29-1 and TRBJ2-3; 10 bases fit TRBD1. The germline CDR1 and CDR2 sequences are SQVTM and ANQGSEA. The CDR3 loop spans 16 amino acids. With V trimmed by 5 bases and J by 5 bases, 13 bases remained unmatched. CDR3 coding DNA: TGCAGCGTTTCCCCGAACCGTGGACAGGGGGGAGATACGCAGTATTTT. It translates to CSVSPNRGQGGDTQYF.

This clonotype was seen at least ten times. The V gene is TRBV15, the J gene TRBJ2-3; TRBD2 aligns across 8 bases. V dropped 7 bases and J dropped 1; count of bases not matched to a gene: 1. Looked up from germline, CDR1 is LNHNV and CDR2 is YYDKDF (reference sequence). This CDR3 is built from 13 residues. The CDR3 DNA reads TGTGCCACCAACGGGGGGGGCACAGATACGCAGTATTTT. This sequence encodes CATNGGGTDTQYF.

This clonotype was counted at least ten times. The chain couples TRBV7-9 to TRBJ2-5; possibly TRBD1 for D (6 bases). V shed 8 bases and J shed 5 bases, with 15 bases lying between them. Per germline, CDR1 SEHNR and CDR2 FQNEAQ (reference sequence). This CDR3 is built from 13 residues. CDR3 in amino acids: CASGRGRAETQYF. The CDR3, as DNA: TGTGCCAGCGGCAGGGGCAGGGCTGAGACCCAGTACTTC.

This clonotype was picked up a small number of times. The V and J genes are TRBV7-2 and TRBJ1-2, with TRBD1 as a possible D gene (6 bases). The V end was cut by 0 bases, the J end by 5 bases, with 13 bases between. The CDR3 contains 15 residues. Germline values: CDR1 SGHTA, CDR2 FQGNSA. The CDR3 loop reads CASSLAPQGGYGYTF. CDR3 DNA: TGTGCCAGCAGCTTAGCGCCACAGGGCGGATATGGCTACACCTTC. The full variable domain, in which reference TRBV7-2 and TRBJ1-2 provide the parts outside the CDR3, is GAGVSQSPSNKVTEKGKDVELRCDPISGHTALYWYRQSLGQGLEFLIYFQGNSAPDKSGLPSDRFSAERTGGSVSTLTIQRTQQEDSAVYLCASSLAPQGGYGYTFGSGTRLTVV.

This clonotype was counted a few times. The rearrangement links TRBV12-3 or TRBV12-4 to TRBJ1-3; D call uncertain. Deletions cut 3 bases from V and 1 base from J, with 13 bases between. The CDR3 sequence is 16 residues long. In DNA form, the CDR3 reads TGTGCCAGCAGTTTGGGCTCGGGTGGATCTGGAAACACCATATATTTT. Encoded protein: CASSLGSGGSGNTIYF.

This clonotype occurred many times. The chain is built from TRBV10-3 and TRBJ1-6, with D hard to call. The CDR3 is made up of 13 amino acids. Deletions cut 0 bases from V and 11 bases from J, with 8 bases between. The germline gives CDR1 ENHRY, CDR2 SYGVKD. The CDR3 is CAISESGMTPLHF. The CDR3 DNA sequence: TGTGCCATCAGTGAGTCTGGGATGACACCCCTCCACTTT.

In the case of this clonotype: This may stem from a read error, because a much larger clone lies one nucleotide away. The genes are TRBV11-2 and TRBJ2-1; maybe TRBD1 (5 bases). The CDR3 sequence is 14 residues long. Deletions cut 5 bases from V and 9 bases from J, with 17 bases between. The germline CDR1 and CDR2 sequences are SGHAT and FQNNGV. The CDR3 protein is CASSNVFGASEQFF. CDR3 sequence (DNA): TGTGCCAGCAGCAATGTTTTTGGGGCCAGTGAGCAGTTCTTC.

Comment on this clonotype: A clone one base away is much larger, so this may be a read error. The CDR3 loop reads CASSLVGTGFGYIF. The CDR3 bases are TGTGCCAGCAGCTTAGTAGGGACAGGGTTCGGCTACATCTTC. The chain is built from TRBV11-2 and TRBJ1-2; TRBD1 agrees at 9 bases. Germline lookup yields CDR1 SGHAT and CDR2 FQNNGV. The CDR3 loop spans 14 amino acids.

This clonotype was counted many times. CDR3 bases: TGCGCCAGCAGCCAAGATCTTTGGGAGACCCAGTACTTC. It encodes CASSQDLWETQYF. The V and J genes are TRBV4-3 and TRBJ2-5; D is unclear. Deletions cut 0 bases from V and 5 bases from J, with 7 bases between. The length of the CDR3 is 13 residues. Germline V gene lookup returns CDR1 LGHNA and CDR2 YSLEER.

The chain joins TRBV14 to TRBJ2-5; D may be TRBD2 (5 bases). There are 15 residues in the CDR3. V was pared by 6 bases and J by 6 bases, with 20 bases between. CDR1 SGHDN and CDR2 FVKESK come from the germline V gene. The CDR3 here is CASSSSRVEGKTQYF. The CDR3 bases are TGTGCCAGCAGTTCCTCCCGAGTTGAGGGAAAGACCCAGTACTTC.

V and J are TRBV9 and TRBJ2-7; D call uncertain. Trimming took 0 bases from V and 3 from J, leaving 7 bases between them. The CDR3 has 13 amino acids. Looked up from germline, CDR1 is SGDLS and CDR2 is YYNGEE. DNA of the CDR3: TGTGCCAGCAGCGTAGATAGCTTCTACGAGCAGTACTTC. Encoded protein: CASSVDSFYEQYF. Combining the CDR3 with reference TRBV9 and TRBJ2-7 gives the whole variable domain DSGVTQTPKHLITATGQRVTLRCSPRSGDLSVYWYQQSLDQGLQFLIQYYNGEERAKGNILERFSAQQFPDLHSELNLSSLELGDSALYFCASSVDSFYEQYFGPGTRLTVT.

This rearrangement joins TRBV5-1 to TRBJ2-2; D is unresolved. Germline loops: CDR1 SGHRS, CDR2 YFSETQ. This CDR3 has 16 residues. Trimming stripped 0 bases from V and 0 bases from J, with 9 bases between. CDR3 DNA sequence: TGCGCCAGCAGCTTGGCCGTGGTGTCGAACACCGGGGAGCTGTTTTTT. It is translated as CASSLAVVSNTGELFF.

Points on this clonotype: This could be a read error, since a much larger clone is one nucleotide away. The CDR3 spells CASSRHSDSSYEQYF. As DNA, the CDR3 is TGTGCCAGCAGCAGACATTCGGACAGCTCCTACGAGCAGTACTTC. The J gene is TRBJ2-5, the V gene TRBV6-5, with TRBD1 as a possible D gene (6 bases). The DNA end lines up better with TRBJ2-7; the J call may be wrong. CDR1 and CDR2 (germline): MNHEY, SVGAGI. The CDR3 is made up of 15 amino acids.

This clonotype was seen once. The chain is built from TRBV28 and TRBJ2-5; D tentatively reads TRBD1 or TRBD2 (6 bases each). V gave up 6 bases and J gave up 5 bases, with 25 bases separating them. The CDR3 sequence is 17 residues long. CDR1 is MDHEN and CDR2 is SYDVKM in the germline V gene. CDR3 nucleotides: TGTGCCAGCAGGGGGTTTCTGACTAACGGGGGCTGGGAGACCCAGTACTTC. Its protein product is CASRGFLTNGGWETQYF.

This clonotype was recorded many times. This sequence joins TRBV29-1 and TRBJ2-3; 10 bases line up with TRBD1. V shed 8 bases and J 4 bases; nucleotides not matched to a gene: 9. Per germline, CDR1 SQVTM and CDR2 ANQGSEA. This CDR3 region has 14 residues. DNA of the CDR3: TGCAGCATCAGAGTAGGGACAGGGGCAGATACGCAGTATTTT. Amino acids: CSIRVGTGADTQYF.

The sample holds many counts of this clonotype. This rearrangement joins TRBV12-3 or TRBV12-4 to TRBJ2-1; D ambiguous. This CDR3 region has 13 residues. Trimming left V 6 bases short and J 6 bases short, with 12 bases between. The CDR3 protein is CASSLTRINEQFF. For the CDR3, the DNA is TGTGCCAGCAGCCTAACGAGGATCAATGAGCAGTTCTTC.

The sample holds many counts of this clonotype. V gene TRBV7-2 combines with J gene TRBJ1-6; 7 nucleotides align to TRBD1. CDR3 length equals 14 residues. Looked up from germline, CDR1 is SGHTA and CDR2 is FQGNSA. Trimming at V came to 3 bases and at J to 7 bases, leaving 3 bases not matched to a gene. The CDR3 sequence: CASSFTGQNSPLHF. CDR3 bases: TGTGCCAGCAGCTTTACGGGACAGAATTCACCCCTCCACTTT.

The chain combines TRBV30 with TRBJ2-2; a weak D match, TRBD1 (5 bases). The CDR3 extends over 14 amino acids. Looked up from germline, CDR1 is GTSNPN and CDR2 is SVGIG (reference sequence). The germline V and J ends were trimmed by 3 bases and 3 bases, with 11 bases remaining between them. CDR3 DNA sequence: TGTGCCTGGAGGCAGGGCGCGGACACCGGGGAGCTGTTTTTT. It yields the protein CAWRQGADTGELFF.

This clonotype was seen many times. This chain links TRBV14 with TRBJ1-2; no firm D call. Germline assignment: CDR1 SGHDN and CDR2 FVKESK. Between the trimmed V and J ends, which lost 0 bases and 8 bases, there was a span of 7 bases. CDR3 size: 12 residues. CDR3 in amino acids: CASSQDRIGYTF. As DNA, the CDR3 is TGTGCCAGCAGCCAAGATAGGATCGGCTACACCTTC.